This T cell receptor beta chain was sequenced in a study of blood T cell repertoires in COVID-19. About the research overall: Samples came from the United States, Italy and Spain, spanning acute and convalescent COVID-19. PBMCs, B-cell-depleted T cells, or T cells were the source of the cDNA or gDNA that made up the material.

Under the authors' procedure: Scientists estimated how many nucleated cells there were by amplifying reference gene primers. Clones were sequenced by immunoSEQ multiplex PCR, and TCRdb holds only the in-frame ones, with some missing. Clone size and V and J calls were adopted from that table, with D and trimming inferred from the DNA. The sample carries around 300,000 clones, approximately 91% recorded once. The CDR3 has 14 amino acids. V lost 0 bases, J lost 4 bases, and 9 bases lay in between. Germline CDR1 MNHEY, CDR2 SMNVEV (reference sequence). The chain couples TRBV27 to TRBJ1-2, with D hard to call. This sequence originates from a man in his forties or fifties with acute or convalescent COVID-19. The sequenced sample was peripheral blood. CDR3 sequence reads: CASSLSGRSYGYTF. The CDR3 bases are TGTGCCAGCAGTTTATCGGGCAGGTCCTATGGCTACACCTTC.